This T cell receptor beta chain is drawn from a study of blood T cell repertoires in COVID-19. Overall study: Sites in the United States, Italy and Spain provided acute and convalescent COVID-19 samples. PBMCs, B-cell-depleted T cells, or T cells provided the cDNA or gDNA that made up the material.

Trimming took off 0 bases at V and 4 bases at J, with 6 bases between the two ends. Germline V CDR1 and CDR2: SGDLS, YYNGEE. The CDR3 sequence is 13 residues long. As handled by the study authors: Researchers report that nucleated cell counts were estimated from reference gene primer amplification. The protocol was immunoSEQ multiplex PCR, while the TCRdb copy is restricted to in-frame clones and leaves out a portion. The DNA was the basis for D and trimming; V, J and clone size are from that table. Of some 250,000 clones listed, roughly 90% are singletons. This TCR derives from a human donor in a cohort sampled during active COVID-19. Material for sequencing was peripheral blood. This sequence joins TRBV9 and TRBJ2-3, with D possibly TRBD2 on 6 matching bases. CDR3 coding DNA: TGTGCCAGCAGCGTAGGACTAGCAGATACGCAGTATTTT. Amino acids: CASSVGLADTQYF.